The rows below give T cell receptor beta chains drawn from one sample of a study of shared clonotypes between healthy human individuals. This table comes from immunoSEQ multiplex PCR, and its TCRdb copy is limited to in-frame clones, with some not included. The repertoire holds 2 million to 2.5 million clones, with 85% to 95% as singletons. Sequencing was carried out using naive CD4+ T cells sorted from blood. All receptors derive from a young man in good health. Both conserved end residues are trimmed from each CDR3.

V gene	CDR3 protein
TRBV7-2	ASSAGTSGGARDTQY
TRBV7-2	ASRESRMNTEAF
TRBV4-2	ASSQGLGDTQY
TRBV5-4	ASSMDLANTGELF
TRBV18	ASSPPSRTQY
TRBV5-4	ASSLLTGSNTGELF
TRBV5-4	ASSLKGGVGYT
TRBV9	ASSGQPWADIQY
TRBV29-1	SADVGNEQF
TRBV6-5	AIGTTTGELF
TRBV6-1	ASIGQGYQPQH
TRBV7-3	ASSSPGGEQY